What follows is one TCR beta chain and its context. Its recognized antigen is unknown. No qualities accompany the bases; no much larger clone lies one base away. This sample was included in a study of cytomegalovirus exposure and HLA in healthy donors (dated by TCRdb to about 2017). Notes on the research overall: A later analysis indicated that the roughly 120 validation repertoires were generated on the platform also employed for the 666 repertoires of the first cohort. The aim of the study was to test whether cataloging public T cell receptors could identify signatures of past pathogen exposure. The study combined high-throughput TCR immunosequencing, statistical association of individual TCRs with disease status, and machine learning to predict cytomegalovirus infection status. Along with the roughly 670-subject first cohort, a separate validation cohort of over a hundred different subjects was used. Findings and caveats that apply to the study as a whole: In vitro tests confirmed that a few of the cytomegalovirus-associated TCR beta chains recognize cytomegalovirus antigens. The classifier was reported to diagnose cytomegalovirus status with high specificity and sensitivity in both the original and validation cohorts. Most TCR sequences were observed very rarely across donors, whereas some public TCRs were present in many individuals. A total of fewer than 200 TCR beta chains were listed by the study as associated with cytomegalovirus. The authors suggested that the approach could potentially be extended to other disease states and immunological phenotypes. A later analysis found that TCRs clustered in the first cohort also tended to co-occur in the 95 to 150 validation repertoires, with more than 90% of cluster scores above 0. All 120 or so repertoires were used to score co-occurrence in the validation cohort in a later analysis, because that analysis had no HLA typing for the cohort.

Library creation used the immunoSEQ multiplex PCR assay. In the original analysis: A statistical classification framework was developed to diagnose cytomegalovirus status using the catalog of TCR beta chain sequences. TCRdb retrieved this table from immuneACCESS and kept in-frame rearrangements only. Not all clones are present; in checked studies, unresolved V genes account for under half, and no reason is known for the remainder. V and J calls and clone size follow that table, whereas D and trimming were derived from the DNA. This sample lists about 150,000 clones; about 89% were detected once. The top ten constitute around 3.4% of the sample. Separate from the approximately 700-subject first cohort, the validation cohort of 90 to 150 subjects was the group to which the donors belonged. V is cut back by 7 bases and J by 0 bases, with 16 bases in the junction unmatched. From cysteine to phenylalanine, the CDR3 is 19 amino acids long. Just CDR3 DNA is preserved here, 57 bases in frame from base 1. Via the germline V gene, CDR1 is SNHLY and CDR2 FYNNEI.

This TCR was recovered from a woman between 18 and 30 years old in good health and CMV-seropositive. The V and J segments used are TRBV2 and TRBJ2-3, with 10 bases in between that match TRBD2. What was sequenced was PBMCs. This receptor has the CDR3 CASTWASGRGGPSTDTQYF. The base sequence is TGTGCCAGCACCTGGGCTAGCGGGAGAGGGGGTCCTAGCACAGATACGCAGTATTTT. With the portions outside the CDR3 filled from the reference TRBV2 and TRBJ2-3 genes, the complete variable region becomes EPEVTQTPSHQVTQMGQEVILRCVPISNHLYFYWYRQILGQKVEFLVSFYNNEISEKSEIFDDQFSVERPDGSNFTLKIRSTKLEDSAMYFCASTWASGRGGPSTDTQYFGPGTRLTVL.